A selection of T cell receptor beta chains follows, all from one sample in a study of cytotoxic CD8 clonotypes in ibrutinib-treated CLL. Profiling relied on immunoSEQ multiplex PCR, and the TCRdb table lists in-frame clones only, not all of them. The data contain around 160,000 clones, 88% of them singletons. The sample consisted of PBMCs, taken at disease progression, from a patient treated with ibrutinib. These receptors all stem from a human donor with chronic lymphocytic leukemia. CDR3s include the opening cysteine and the closing phenylalanine or tryptophan. A D gene is named only where the DNA matches it firmly. Clone size is not always given. Where it is, it says once, few, many or a class for expanded clones.

J,length,V,size,D,CDR3,DNA
TRBJ2-7,15,TRBV10-1,.,.,CASSGGRLTGYEQYF,TGCGCCAGCAGTGGAGGCAGACTTACGGGGTACGAGCAGTACTTC
TRBJ1-2,13,TRBV9,.,.,CASSVDSNYGYTF,TGTGCCAGCAGCGTCGATTCTAACTATGGCTACACCTTC
TRBJ2-7,16,TRBV14,.,TRBD2,CASSQVLAGGGYEQYF,TGTGCCAGCAGCCAAGTTTTAGCGGGCGGTGGCTACGAGCAGTACTTC
TRBJ2-1,15,TRBV5-1,.,.,CASSLDGTPYNEQFF,TGCGCCAGCAGCTTGGATGGGACACCATACAATGAGCAGTTCTTC
TRBJ2-7,15,TRBV19,once,TRBD1,CASSSPGQASYEQYF,TGTGCCAGTAGTTCACCGGGACAGGCTTCCTACGAGCAGTACTTC
TRBJ2-3,13,TRBV21-1,.,.,CATGGGRGDTQYF,TGTGCCACCGGCGGCGGGAGGGGAGATACGCAGTATTTT
TRBJ2-3,15,TRBV18,.,.,CASSPNAASTDTQYF,TGTGCCAGCTCACCCAATGCTGCTAGCACAGATACGCAGTATTTT
TRBJ2-1,16,TRBV2,.,TRBD2,CARSEGASGTYNEQFF,TGTGCCAGAAGTGAAGGGGCTAGCGGGACTTACAATGAGCAGTTCTTC
TRBJ2-7,14,TRBV27,.,TRBD1,CASSFGTGYYEQYF,TGTGCCAGCAGTTTTGGGACAGGCTACTACGAGCAGTACTTC
TRBJ1-1,13,TRBV28,.,TRBD1,CASTGQGFTEAFF,TGTGCCAGCACGGGACAGGGGTTCACTGAAGCTTTCTTT
TRBJ2-2,15,TRBV2,few,TRBD1,CASSEGTGYTGELFF,TGTGCCAGCAGTGAGGGGACAGGGTACACCGGGGAGCTGTTTTTT
TRBJ2-3,15,TRBV27,.,TRBD2,CASSQGLAGEDTQYF,TGTGCCAGCAGTCAGGGACTAGCGGGAGAAGATACGCAGTATTTT
TRBJ2-1,11,TRBV19,.,.,CASSNYNEQFF,TGTGCCAGTAGTAACTACAATGAGCAGTTCTTC
TRBJ2-3,18,TRBV7-6,once,TRBD2,CASSARLAGGPPTDTQYF,TGTGCCAGCAGCGCTCGACTAGCGGGAGGCCCCCCCACAGATACGCAGTATTTT
TRBJ1-1,12,TRBV6-5,.,.,CASGTSDAEAFF,TGTGCCAGCGGGACGTCAGACGCTGAAGCTTTCTTT
TRBJ2-1,14,TRBV6-5,.,.,CASSPIRDNNEQFF,TGTGCCAGCAGTCCGATAAGGGATAACAATGAGCAGTTCTTC
TRBJ2-6,15,TRBV19,.,TRBD1,CATDRGQSGANVLTF,TGTGCCACGGACAGGGGGCAGTCTGGGGCCAACGTCCTGACTTTC
TRBJ1-2,14,TRBV7-6,.,TRBD1,CASSRTGGRYGYTF,TGTGCCAGCAGCCGAACAGGGGGCCGGTATGGCTACACCTTC
TRBJ1-1,13,TRBV5-1,.,.,CASSLGRNTEAFF,TGCGCCAGCAGTCTGGGACGAAACACTGAAGCTTTCTTT
TRBJ2-7,14,TRBV7-2,.,.,CASSLVQGIYEQYF,TGTGCCAGCAGCTTAGTCCAGGGTATCTACGAGCAGTACTTC
TRBJ1-1,17,TRBV7-9,.,.,CASSYVDSQARETEAFF,TGTGCCAGCAGCTATGTTGATTCACAGGCTCGGGAGACTGAAGCTTTCTTT
TRBJ2-3,18,TRBV19,.,TRBD2,CASSIDLAGELEADTQYF,TGTGCCAGTAGTATAGATCTAGCGGGAGAACTGGAGGCAGATACGCAGTATTTT
TRBJ2-7,15,TRBV5-1,once,TRBD1,CASSPSGTGSYEQYF,TGCGCCAGCAGCCCATCCGGGACAGGCTCCTACGAGCAGTACTTC
TRBJ2-3,14,TRBV29-1,many,.,CSVETGKVADTQYF,TGCAGCGTTGAAACAGGGAAGGTGGCAGATACGCAGTATTTT
TRBJ2-5,13,TRBV29-1,.,TRBD2,CSVVPMGGETQYF,TGCAGCGTTGTCCCTATGGGAGGGGAGACCCAGTACTTC
TRBJ1-3,16,TRBV2,.,.,CASSEVRILSGNTIYF,TGTGCCAGCAGTGAGGTCCGGATTCTCTCTGGAAACACCATATATTTT
TRBJ1-5,16,TRBV2,.,.,CASSEGVSRVDQPQHF,TGTGCCAGCAGTGAAGGGGTTTCCCGTGTAGATCAGCCCCAGCATTTT
TRBJ2-7,11,TRBV29-1,.,TRBD1,CSVRTGWEQYF,TGCAGCGTCCGGACAGGGTGGGAGCAGTACTTC
TRBJ2-7,16,TRBV4-2,.,TRBD2,CASSRHRTSGSYEQYF,TGTGCCAGCAGCCGGCACAGGACTAGCGGCTCCTACGAGCAGTACTTC
TRBJ2-1,11,TRBV29-1,few,.,CSTSRYNEQFF,TGCAGCACCTCCCGATACAATGAGCAGTTCTTC
TRBJ2-1,14,TRBV19,.,TRBD2,CASSKGLAYNEQFF,TGTGCCAGTAGTAAGGGACTAGCCTACAATGAGCAGTTCTTC
TRBJ2-1,12,TRBV12-5,.,.,CASGLVGHEQFF,TGTGCTAGTGGTTTGGTGGGCCATGAGCAGTTCTTC
TRBJ2-4,14,TRBV28,.,.,CASSTPSTFYIQYF,TGTGCCAGCAGTACCCCGTCGACGTTTTATATTCAGTACTTC
TRBJ1-3,15,TRBV9,.,.,CASSGAGVSGNTIYF,TGTGCCAGCAGCGGGGCGGGGGTCTCTGGAAACACCATATATTTT
TRBJ1-1,15,TRBV10-3,.,TRBD1,CAISALQGAITEAFF,TGTGCCATCAGCGCCCTCCAGGGGGCAATCACTGAAGCTTTCTTT
TRBJ2-1,16,TRBV5-4,.,TRBD2,CASSLGRLAGAYEQFF,TGTGCCAGCAGCTTGGGCCGACTAGCGGGAGCCTATGAGCAGTTCTTC
TRBJ2-4,15,TRBV15,.,TRBD1,CATSREGTGKNIQYF,TGTGCCACCAGCAGAGAGGGGACAGGGAAAAACATTCAGTACTTC
TRBJ2-2,14,TRBV5-1,.,.,CASSLGGQAGELFF,TGCGCCAGCAGCTTGGGCGGTCAGGCCGGGGAGCTGTTTTTT
TRBJ2-1,15,TRBV6-6,.,TRBD1,CASSHAQGAWNEQFF,TGTGCCAGCAGTCACGCCCAGGGGGCTTGGAATGAGCAGTTCTTC
TRBJ2-1,15,TRBV27,.,.,CASSLRPLAYNEQFF,TGTGCCAGCAGTTTGAGGCCGCTAGCGTACAATGAGCAGTTCTTC
TRBJ2-1,17,TRBV27,.,TRBD2,CASSLTSGLGGYNEQFF,TGTGCCAGCAGTTTAACCTCGGGACTAGGGGGGTACAATGAGCAGTTCTTC
TRBJ1-4,15,TRBV7-2,.,TRBD1,CASSLQTGSVGKLFF,TGTGCCAGCAGCCTACAGACAGGGTCGGTCGGAAAACTGTTTTTT
TRBJ1-3,16,TRBV4-2,.,TRBD1,CASSQTGTGIGNTIYF,TGTGCCAGCAGCCAAACTGGGACAGGGATCGGAAACACCATATATTTT
TRBJ1-1,19,TRBV7-7,.,.,CASSLVGWGPGQRNTEAFF,TGTGCCAGCAGCTTAGTTGGATGGGGGCCAGGACAGCGTAACACTGAAGCTTTCTTT